This paragraph covers one T cell receptor beta chain sequence. What it binds is unknown. They ran version v3.0 of the immunoSEQ assay at survey level. The protocol was immunoSEQ multiplex PCR, while the TCRdb copy is restricted to in-frame clones and leaves out a portion. Altogether approximately 25,000 clones are present, 70% to 90% being singletons, with the ten largest covering 7% to 10%. Germline CDR1 is SGDLS and CDR2 is YYNGEE. The V end lost 5 bases, the J end lost 4 bases, and 12 bases lay between the germline ends. The length of the CDR3 is 13 residues. This record comes from a study of long-term antiretroviral therapy in people with HIV. General study findings and limits: Before ART, certain clones expanded, and these dominated the repertoire at all time points. Comparison with controls showed narrower CDR3 length ranges in HIV repertoires. ART was followed by higher diversity that remained below transplant donor controls.

The material sequenced was unsorted PBMCs, taken 4.7 to 5 years after starting antiretroviral therapy. The clonotype comes from a man aged 35 to 55 with HIV. V usage is TRBV9 and J usage is TRBJ1-2, with D perhaps matching TRBD1 (5 bases). The CDR3 DNA reads TGTGCCAGCAGGGGGGGACGGAGCTATGGCTACACCTTC. Protein product: CASRGGRSYGYTF. Supplemented by reference TRBV9 and TRBJ1-2, the full variable domain reads DSGVTQTPKHLITATGQRVTLRCSPRSGDLSVYWYQQSLDQGLQFLIQYYNGEERAKGNILERFSAQQFPDLHSELNLSSLELGDSALYFCASRGGRSYGYTFGSGTRLTVV.